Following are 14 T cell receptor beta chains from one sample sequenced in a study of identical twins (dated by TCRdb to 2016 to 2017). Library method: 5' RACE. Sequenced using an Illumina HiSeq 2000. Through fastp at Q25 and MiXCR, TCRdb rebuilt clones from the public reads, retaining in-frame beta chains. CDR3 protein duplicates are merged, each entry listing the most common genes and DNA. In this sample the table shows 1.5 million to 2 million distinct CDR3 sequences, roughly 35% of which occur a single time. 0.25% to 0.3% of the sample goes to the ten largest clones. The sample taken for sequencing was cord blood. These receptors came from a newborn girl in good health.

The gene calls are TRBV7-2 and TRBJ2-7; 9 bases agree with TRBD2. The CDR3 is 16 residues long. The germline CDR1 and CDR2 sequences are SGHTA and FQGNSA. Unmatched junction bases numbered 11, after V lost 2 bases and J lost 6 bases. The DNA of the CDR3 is TGTGCCAGCAGCTTAACAATCCTAGCGGGGTCGCGCGAGCAGTACTTC. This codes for CASSLTILAGSREQYF.

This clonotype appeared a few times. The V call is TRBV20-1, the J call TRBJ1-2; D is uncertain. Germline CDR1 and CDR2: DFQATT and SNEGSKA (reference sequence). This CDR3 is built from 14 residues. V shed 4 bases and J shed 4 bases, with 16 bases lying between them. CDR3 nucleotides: TGCAGTGCTAATGAGGACGCGCTACCCTATGGCTACACCTTC. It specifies CSANEDALPYGYTF.

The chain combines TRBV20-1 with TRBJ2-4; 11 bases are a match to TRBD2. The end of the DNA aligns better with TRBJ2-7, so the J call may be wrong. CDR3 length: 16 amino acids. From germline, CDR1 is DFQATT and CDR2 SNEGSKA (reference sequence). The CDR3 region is CSARDTGTSGAYEQYF. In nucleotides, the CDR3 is TGCAGTGCTAGAGATACGGGGACTAGCGGAGCCTACGAGCAGTACTTC.

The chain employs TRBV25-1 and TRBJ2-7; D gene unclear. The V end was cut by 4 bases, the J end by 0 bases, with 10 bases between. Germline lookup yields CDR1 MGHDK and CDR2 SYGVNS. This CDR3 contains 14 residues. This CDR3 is CASSGGPSSYEQYF. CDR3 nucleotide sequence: TGTGCCAGCAGTGGAGGTCCTAGCTCCTACGAGCAGTACTTC.

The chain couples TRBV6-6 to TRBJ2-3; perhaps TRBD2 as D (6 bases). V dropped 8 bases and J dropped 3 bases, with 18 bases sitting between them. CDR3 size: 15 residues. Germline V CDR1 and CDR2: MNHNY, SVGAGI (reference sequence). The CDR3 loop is CASATLGGVTDTQYF. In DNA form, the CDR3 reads TGTGCCAGCGCCACCCTAGGAGGGGTAACAGATACGCAGTATTTT.

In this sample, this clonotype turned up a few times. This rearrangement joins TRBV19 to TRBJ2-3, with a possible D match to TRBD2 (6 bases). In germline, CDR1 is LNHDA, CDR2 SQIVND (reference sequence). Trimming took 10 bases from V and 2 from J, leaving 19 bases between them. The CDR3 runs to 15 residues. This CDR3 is CATLVFSGSTDTQYF. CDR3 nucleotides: TGTGCCACCCTCGTCTTTAGCGGATCCACAGATACGCAGTATTTT.

CDR3 loop: CASSRKALTSGGACETQFF. For the CDR3, the DNA is TGTGCCAGCAGCAGAAAAGCCCTTACTAGCGGGGGGGCGTGTGAGACCCAGTTCTTC. V and J are TRBV21-1 and TRBJ2-1; the D call TRBD2 from the table was never checked on the DNA. TRBV21-1 is noted as a pseudogene. The length of the CDR3 is 19 residues.

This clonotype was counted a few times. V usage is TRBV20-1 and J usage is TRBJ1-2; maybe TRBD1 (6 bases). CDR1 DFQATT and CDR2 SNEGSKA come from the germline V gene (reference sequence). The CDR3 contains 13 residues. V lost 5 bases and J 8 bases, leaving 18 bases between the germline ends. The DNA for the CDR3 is TGCAGTGCTGACCCTACAGGGATTGAAGGCTACACCTTC. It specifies CSADPTGIEGYTF.

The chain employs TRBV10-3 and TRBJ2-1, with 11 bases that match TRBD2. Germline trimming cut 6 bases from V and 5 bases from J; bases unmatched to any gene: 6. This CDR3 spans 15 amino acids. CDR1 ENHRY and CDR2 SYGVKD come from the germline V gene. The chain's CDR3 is CAIRQGTSGHNEQFF. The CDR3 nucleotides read TGTGCCATCAGACAGGGGACTAGCGGCCACAATGAGCAGTTCTTC.

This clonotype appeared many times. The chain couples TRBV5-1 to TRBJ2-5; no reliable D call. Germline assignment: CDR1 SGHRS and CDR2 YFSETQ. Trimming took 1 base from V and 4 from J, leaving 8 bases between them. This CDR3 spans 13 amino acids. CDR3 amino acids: CASSLPSGETQYF. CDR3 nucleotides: TGCGCCAGCAGCTTGCCTAGTGGAGAGACCCAGTACTTC.

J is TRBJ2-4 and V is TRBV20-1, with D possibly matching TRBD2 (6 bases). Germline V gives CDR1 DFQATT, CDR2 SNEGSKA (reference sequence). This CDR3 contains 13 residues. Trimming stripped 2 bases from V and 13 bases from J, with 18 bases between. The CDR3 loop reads CSARRASADEQYF. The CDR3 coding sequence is TGCAGTGCTAGAAGGGCTAGCGCGGATGAGCAGTACTTC.

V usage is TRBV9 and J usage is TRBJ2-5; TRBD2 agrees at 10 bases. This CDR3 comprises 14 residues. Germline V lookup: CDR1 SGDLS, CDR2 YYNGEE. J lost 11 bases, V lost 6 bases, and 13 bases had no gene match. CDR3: CASKSLAGALGQYF. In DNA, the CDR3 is TGTGCCAGCAAATCCCTAGCGGGAGCGTTAGGGCAGTACTTC.

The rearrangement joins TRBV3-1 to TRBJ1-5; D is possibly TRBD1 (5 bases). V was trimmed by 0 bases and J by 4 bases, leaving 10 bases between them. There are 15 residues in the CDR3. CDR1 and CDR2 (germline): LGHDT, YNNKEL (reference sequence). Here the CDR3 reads CASSQEGRVNQPQHF. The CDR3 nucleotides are TGTGCCAGCAGCCAAGAAGGCAGGGTAAATCAGCCCCAGCATTTT.

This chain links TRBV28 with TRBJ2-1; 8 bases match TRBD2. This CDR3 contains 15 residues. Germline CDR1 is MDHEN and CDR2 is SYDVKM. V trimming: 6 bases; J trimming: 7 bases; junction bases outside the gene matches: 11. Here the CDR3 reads CASSPTGLVPNEQFF. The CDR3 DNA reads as TGTGCCAGCAGCCCCACGGGACTAGTTCCGAATGAGCAGTTCTTC.